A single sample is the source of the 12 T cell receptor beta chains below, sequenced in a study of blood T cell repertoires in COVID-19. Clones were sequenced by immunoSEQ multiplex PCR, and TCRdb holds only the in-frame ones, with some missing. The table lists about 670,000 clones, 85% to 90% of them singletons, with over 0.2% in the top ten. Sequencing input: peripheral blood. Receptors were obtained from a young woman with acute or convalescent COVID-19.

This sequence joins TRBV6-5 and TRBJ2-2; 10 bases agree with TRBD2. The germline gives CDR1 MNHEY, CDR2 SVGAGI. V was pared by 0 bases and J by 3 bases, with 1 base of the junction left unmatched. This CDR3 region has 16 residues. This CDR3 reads CASSYSSGGYTGELFF. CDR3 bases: TGTGCCAGCAGTTACTCTAGCGGGGGGTACACCGGGGAGCTGTTTTTT.

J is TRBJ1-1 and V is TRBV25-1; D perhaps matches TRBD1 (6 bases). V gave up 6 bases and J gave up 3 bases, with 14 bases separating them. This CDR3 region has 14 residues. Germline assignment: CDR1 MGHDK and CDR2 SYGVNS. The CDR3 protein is CASRQGVGDTEAFF. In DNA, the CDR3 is TGTGCCAGCAGACAGGGCGTAGGTGACACTGAAGCTTTCTTT.

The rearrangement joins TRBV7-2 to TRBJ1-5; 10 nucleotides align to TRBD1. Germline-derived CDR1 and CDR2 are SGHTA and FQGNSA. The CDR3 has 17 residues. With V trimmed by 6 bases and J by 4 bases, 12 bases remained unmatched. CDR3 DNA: TGTGCCAGCAGTTCCGGGACAGGGGTGAAATGGAATCAGCCCCAGCATTTT. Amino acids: CASSSGTGVKWNQPQHF.

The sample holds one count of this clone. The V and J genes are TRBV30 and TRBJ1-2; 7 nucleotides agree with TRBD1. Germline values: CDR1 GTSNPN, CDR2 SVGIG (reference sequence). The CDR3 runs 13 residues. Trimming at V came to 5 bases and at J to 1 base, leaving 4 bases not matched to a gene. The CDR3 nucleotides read TGTGCCTGGGTCAGGGGGTTTAACTATGGCTACACCTTC. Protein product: CAWVRGFNYGYTF.

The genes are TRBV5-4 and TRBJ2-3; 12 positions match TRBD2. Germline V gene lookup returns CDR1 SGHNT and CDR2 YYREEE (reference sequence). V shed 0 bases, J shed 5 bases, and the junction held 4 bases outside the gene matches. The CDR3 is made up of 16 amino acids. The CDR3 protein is CASSLGLAGAGDTQYF. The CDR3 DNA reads TGTGCCAGCAGCTTGGGACTAGCGGGGGCGGGAGATACGCAGTATTTT.

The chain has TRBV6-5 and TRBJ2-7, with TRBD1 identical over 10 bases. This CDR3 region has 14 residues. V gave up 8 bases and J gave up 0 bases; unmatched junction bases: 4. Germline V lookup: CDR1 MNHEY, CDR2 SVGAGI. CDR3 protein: CASQRTGGSYEQYF. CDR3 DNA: TGTGCCAGCCAGCGGACAGGGGGCTCCTACGAGCAGTACTTC.

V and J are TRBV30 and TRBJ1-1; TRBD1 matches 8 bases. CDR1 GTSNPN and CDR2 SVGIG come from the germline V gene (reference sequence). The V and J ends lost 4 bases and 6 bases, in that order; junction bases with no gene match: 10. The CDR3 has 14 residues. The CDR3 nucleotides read TGTGCCTGGACCCCTTGGAACAGGGGGGCTGAAGCTTTCTTT. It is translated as CAWTPWNRGAEAFF.

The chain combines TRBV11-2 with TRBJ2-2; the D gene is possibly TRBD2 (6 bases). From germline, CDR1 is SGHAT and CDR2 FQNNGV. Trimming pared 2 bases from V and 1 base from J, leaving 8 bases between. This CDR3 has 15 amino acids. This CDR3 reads CASSLSGGNTGELFF. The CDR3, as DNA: TGTGCCAGCAGCTTATCCGGGGGGAACACCGGGGAGCTGTTTTTT.

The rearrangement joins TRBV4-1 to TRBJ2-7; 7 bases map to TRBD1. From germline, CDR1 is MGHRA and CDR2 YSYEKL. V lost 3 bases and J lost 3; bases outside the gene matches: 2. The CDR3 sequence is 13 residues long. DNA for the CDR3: TGCGCCAGCAGCCAGGGACAGTACTACGAGCAGTACTTC. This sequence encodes CASSQGQYYEQYF.

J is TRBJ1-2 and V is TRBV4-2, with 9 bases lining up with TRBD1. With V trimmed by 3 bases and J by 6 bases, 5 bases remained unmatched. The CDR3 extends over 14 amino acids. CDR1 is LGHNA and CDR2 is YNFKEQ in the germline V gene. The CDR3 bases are TGTGCCAGCAGCCACGGACAGGGGAGTAATGGCTACACCTTC. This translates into CASSHGQGSNGYTF.

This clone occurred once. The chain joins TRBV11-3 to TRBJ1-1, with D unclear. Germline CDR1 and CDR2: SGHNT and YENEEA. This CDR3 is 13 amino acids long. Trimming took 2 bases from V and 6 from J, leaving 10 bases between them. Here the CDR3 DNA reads TGTGCCAGCAGCTTAATTGAGAGCTCTGAAGCTTTCTTT. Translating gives CASSLIESSEAFF.

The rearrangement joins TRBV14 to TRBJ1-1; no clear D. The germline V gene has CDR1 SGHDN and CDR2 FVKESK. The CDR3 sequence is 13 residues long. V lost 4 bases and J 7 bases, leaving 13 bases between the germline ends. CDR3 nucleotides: TGTGCCAGCAGCCTGTCGGGGTCGGATGAAGCTTTCTTT. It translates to CASSLSGSDEAFF.